A selection of T cell receptor beta chains follows, all from one sample in a study of T-cell reconstitution after alpha-beta-depleted transplantation in children. TCRdb used MiXCR to reprocess the PCR reads, holding one entry per CDR3 protein. The data contain hundreds of thousands of distinct CDR3 sequences, about an eighth of them singletons. Sequenced here: PBMCs, sampled before TCRalphabeta/CD19-depleted stem cell transplant. Source of these receptors: a girl aged 2 to 10 with congenital amegakaryocytic thrombocytopenia, due to receive a stem cell transplant. Each CDR3 is given without its conserved first and last residue. Each record gives: J gene, V gene, CDR3 protein.

>TRBJ2-7|TRBV5-1
ASSLSGSSTREQY
>TRBJ2-7|TRBV5-1
ASSLGNPYEQY
>TRBJ2-5|TRBV14
ASSDFGRETQY
>TRBJ2-7|TRBV7-9
ASSSQNGEQY
>TRBJ2-1|TRBV7-9
ASSRRQGKSYNEQF
>TRBJ2-7|TRBV20-1
SASGGGTAYEQY
>TRBJ2-1|TRBV5-1
ASSFSGGGDEQF
>TRBJ2-3|TRBV10-3
AISEGTLQSTDTQY
>TRBJ2-7|TRBV5-1
ASSLFRDRDAEQY
>TRBJ2-1|TRBV2
ASISGSVYNEQF
>TRBJ2-7|TRBV15
ATSRDFRQGKQY
>TRBJ2-3|TRBV11-2
ASGREREGLYTDTQY
>TRBJ2-1|TRBV15
ATSRGGTYNEQF
>TRBJ2-7|TRBV5-1
ASSPQTGAHFEQY
>TRBJ2-1|TRBV29-1
SVARTRDLGNEQF
>TRBJ2-3|TRBV5-1
ASSLGTLALSTDTQY
>TRBJ2-2|TRBV7-3
ASSLLSGTTIGELF
>TRBJ1-2|TRBV20-1
SAIEGTDKEYGYT
>TRBJ2-1|TRBV19
ASSPSSRAEQF
>TRBJ2-3|TRBV15
ATSRTGTSGTNTDTQY
>TRBJ2-2|TRBV6-5
ASSYLGMENTGELF
>TRBJ2-7|TRBV7-9
ASSSQNLKSGSSEQY
>TRBJ2-1|TRBV15
ATSWGLAGALSYNEQF
>TRBJ2-3|TRBV25-1
ASGSSGRTDTQY
>TRBJ2-7|TRBV19
ASSIEGLSSYEQY
>TRBJ2-1|TRBV20-1
SAPVTGLNNEQF
>TRBJ2-1|TRBV5-1
ASSLAGSGRGSSYNEQF
>TRBJ2-7|TRBV9
ASRTPWRGLMYEQY
>TRBJ2-2|TRBV6-1
ASTARTRHTGELF
>TRBJ2-3|TRBV7-2
ASSLAWTSGFTDTQY
>TRBJ2-2|TRBV6-2/TRBV6-3
ASLNPGQGVYTGELF
>TRBJ2-3|TRBV20-1
CARGVSGQAGTDTQY
>TRBJ2-1|TRBV20-1
SVRVENNEQF
>TRBJ2-1|TRBV6-1
ASSRRDREDEQF
>TRBJ2-4|TRBV12-3/TRBV12-4
ASSPSRLAGATIAKNIQY
>TRBJ2-2|TRBV29-1
SVVDLGTGGIPTGELF
>TRBJ2-2|TRBV7-9
ASSFTGGLTGELF
>TRBJ1-1|TRBV28
ASSLIENTEAF
>TRBJ2-1|TRBV7-9
ASTPYGHEQF
>TRBJ2-1|TRBV7-3
ASSQSGGKGNEQF
>TRBJ2-1|TRBV3-1
ASSHSDRNNEQF
>TRBJ1-1|TRBV5-1
ASSETVNTEAF
>TRBJ2-1|TRBV20-1
NAEKAGVYNEQF
>TRBJ2-1|TRBV12-3/TRBV12-4
ASSPPSGVYNEQF
>TRBJ1-1|TRBV21-1
ASSRDRGTEAF
>TRBJ2-2|TRBV15
ATSWTTNTGELF
>TRBJ2-3|TRBV20-1
SATKAGGRTGPDTQY
>TRBJ2-7|TRBV4-2
ASSHRLVDDEQY
>TRBJ2-1|TRBV7-8
ASRGVPPAYNEQF
>TRBJ2-1|TRBV21-1
ASGPRRDEQF
>TRBJ2-7|TRBV20-1
SARLAESYEQY
>TRBJ2-1|TRBV6-1
ASRVSRGSPLNYNEQF